The 24 T cell receptor beta chains below were found in one sample sequenced in a study of CD4 T cells in relation to SARS-CoV-2 and coronaviruses. Their recognized antigens are unknown. The unexposed donors gave CD4+ T cells in about 2010-2019, prior to COVID-19. CD4+ T cells were isolated from the cells after more than nine days of culture. Produced via immunoSEQ multiplex PCR; TCRdb's table is partial and in-frame only. The sample shows around 23,000 clones, less than 85% of them seen only once. The material sequenced was CD4+ T cells from PBMCs, cultured in vitro. The receptors stem from a human donor in good health.

The chain joins TRBV7-9 to TRBJ2-1; D uncertain. The CDR3 spans 16 residues. Germline V CDR1 and CDR2: SEHNR, FQNEAQ (reference sequence). Trimming cost V 1 base and J 6 bases, with 16 bases left between them. The CDR3: CASSLDTERRINEQFF. In DNA, the CDR3 is TGTGCCAGCAGCTTAGATACCGAACGTAGGATCAATGAGCAGTTCTTC.

The chain combines TRBV28 with TRBJ1-2, with no clear D. V was pared by 6 bases and J by 2 bases, with 13 bases between. The CDR3 has 14 residues. Germline CDR1 MDHEN, CDR2 SYDVKM. Here the CDR3 DNA reads TGTGCCAGCAGCCCCGCGACCAGGAACTATGGCTACACCTTC. Its protein is CASSPATRNYGYTF.

This clone was detected only a few times. The rearrangement uses TRBV19 and TRBJ2-2; the D is unclear. This CDR3 contains 12 residues. Deletions cut 2 bases from V and 6 bases from J, with 4 bases between. The germline gives CDR1 LNHDA, CDR2 SQIVND (reference sequence). The CDR3 loop is CASSIFPGELFF. The CDR3 coding sequence is TGTGCCAGTAGTATATTTCCCGGGGAGCTGTTTTTT.

Judged by abundance, this clone is large (0.1 to 1%). The chain recombines TRBV7-9 with TRBJ1-2, with TRBD1 as a possible D gene (5 bases). CDR3 length: 16 amino acids. CDR1 is SEHNR and CDR2 is FQNEAQ in the germline V gene (reference sequence). Trimming cost V 2 bases and J 4 bases, with 17 bases left between them. DNA of the CDR3: TGTGCCAGCAGCTTACCGGCCAGGGCCGGGGGCTATGGCTACACCTTC. It specifies CASSLPARAGGYGYTF.

The chain recombines TRBV24-1 with TRBJ2-7, with D perhaps assigned TRBD1 or TRBD2 (5 bases each). Trimming left V 5 bases short and J 2 bases short, with 18 bases between. This CDR3 is 16 amino acids long. Germline CDR1 is KGHDR and CDR2 is SFDVKD. The CDR3 bases are TGTGCCACCAGTGGTGGGAGAGGGCAGGGCACCTACGAGCAGTACTTC. Residues: CATSGGRGQGTYEQYF.

V is TRBV19 and J is TRBJ2-5; 7 positions agree with TRBD1. Germline trimming cut 6 bases from V and 5 bases from J; bases unmatched to any gene: 9. CDR1 and CDR2 (germline): LNHDA, SQIVND (reference sequence). This CDR3 is 14 amino acids long. CDR3 residues: CASSQGQVRETQYF. As DNA, the CDR3 is TGTGCCAGTAGCCAAGGACAGGTTAGGGAGACCCAGTACTTC.

The chain employs TRBV20-1 and TRBJ1-4; D gene ambiguous. The CDR3 has 13 residues. Germline CDR1 is DFQATT and CDR2 is SNEGSKA (reference sequence). Trimming took off 3 bases at V and 5 bases at J, with 10 bases between the two ends. CDR3 DNA sequence: TGCAGTGCTAGTAGAGCGGGGAATGAAAAACTGTTTTTT. Its translation is CSASRAGNEKLFF.

This rearrangement joins TRBV19 to TRBJ2-1, with a weak D call TRBD1 (5 bases). The CDR3 contains 16 residues. Germline CDR1 and CDR2: LNHDA and SQIVND (reference sequence). V lost 7 bases and J 0 bases, leaving 16 bases between the germline ends. The CDR3: CASKTGGASSYNEQFF. As DNA, the CDR3 is TGTGCCAGTAAAACCGGTGGGGCGAGCTCCTACAATGAGCAGTTCTTC.

This rearrangement joins TRBV2 to TRBJ2-7; D gene unclear. The CDR3 is made up of 11 amino acids. Germline V gene lookup returns CDR1 SNHLY and CDR2 FYNNEI. The V gene lost 11 bases and the J gene lost 2 bases, with 10 bases spanning the gap. The CDR3 here is CAGKTTYEQYF. DNA for the CDR3: TGTGCCGGAAAAACCACCTACGAGCAGTACTTC. The variable domain in full, with the rest retrieved from reference TRBV2 and TRBJ2-7, is EPEVTQTPSHQVTQMGQEVILRCVPISNHLYFYWYRQILGQKVEFLVSFYNNEISEKSEIFDDQFSVERPDGSNFTLKIRSTKLEDSAMYFCAGKTTYEQYFGPGTRLTVT.

This clone has only a few counts. The chain uses TRBV24-1 and TRBJ2-2, with D unclear. This CDR3 is 14 amino acids long. Germline values: CDR1 KGHDR, CDR2 SFDVKD. V lost 2 bases and J lost 0, with 3 bases in between. In DNA form, the CDR3 reads TGTGCCACCAGTGATTCCCCGAACACCGGGGAGCTGTTTTTT. This encodes CATSDSPNTGELFF.

The rearrangement uses TRBV7-9 and TRBJ2-5; no firm D call. CDR1 SEHNR and CDR2 FQNEAQ come from the germline V gene (reference sequence). V lost 5 bases and J lost 0, with 4 bases in between. This CDR3 is 12 amino acids long. The CDR3 region is CASSKNQETQYF. Here the CDR3 DNA reads TGTGCCAGCAGCAAAAACCAAGAGACCCAGTACTTC. The full variable domain, rest sourced from reference TRBV7-9 and TRBJ2-5, is DTGVSQNPRHKITKRGQNVTFRCDPISEHNRLYWYRQTLGQGPEFLTYFQNEAQLEKSRLLSDRFSAERPKGSFSTLEIQRTEQGDSAMYLCASSKNQETQYFGPGTRLLVL.

This clone occurred once. The chain joins TRBV6-5 to TRBJ2-1; 8 bases map to TRBD1. The CDR3 loop spans 15 amino acids. The trim removed 6 bases at V and 9 bases at J, leaving 13 bases unmatched. The V gene's germline CDR1 is MNHEY and CDR2 SVGAGI. For the CDR3, the DNA is TGTGCCAGCAGCCGCATTTGGGACAGGTGGCCTGAGCAGTTCTTC. It translates to CASSRIWDRWPEQFF.

In its sample, this clone was seen once. This chain connects TRBV18 to TRBJ1-2; D unclear. V dropped 2 bases and J dropped 3 bases, with 7 bases sitting between them. The CDR3 extends over 13 amino acids. CDR1 is KGHSH and CDR2 is LQKENI in the germline V gene. The CDR3 is CASSPGEDYGYTF. The CDR3, as DNA: TGTGCCAGCTCACCAGGGGAGGACTATGGCTACACCTTC.

V usage is TRBV7-3 and J usage is TRBJ2-7, with D tentatively TRBD1 (5 bases). There are 12 residues in the CDR3. Germline assignment: CDR1 SGHTA and CDR2 FQGTGA. V was clipped by 3 bases and J by 6 bases, with 9 bases between them. The CDR3 region has the DNA TGTGCCAGCAGCTTGGGGCTGAGCGAGCAGTACTTC. This sequence encodes CASSLGLSEQYF. The whole variable domain, filled in from reference TRBV7-3 and TRBJ2-7, reads GAGVSQTPSNKVTEKGKYVELRCDPISGHTALYWYRQSLGQGPEFLIYFQGTGAADDSGLPNDRFFAVRPEGSVSTLKIQRTERGDSAVYLCASSLGLSEQYFGPGTRLTVT.

This clone was seen a few times. The CDR3, as DNA: TGTGCCTGGAGCGGGGGAGACTATGGCTACACCTTC. Translated, it gives CAWSGGDYGYTF. J is TRBJ1-2 and V is TRBV30; weak D call: TRBD1 (5 bases). CDR1 and CDR2 (germline): GTSNPN, SVGIG (reference sequence). V lost 3 bases, J lost 3 bases, and 8 bases lay in between. CDR3 length equals 12 residues.

The rearrangement links TRBV3-1 (or the pseudogene TRBV3-2) to TRBJ1-5, with TRBD1 identical over 7 bases. The CDR3 consists of 14 residues. Per the germline V gene, CDR1 is LGHDT and CDR2 is YNNKEL (reference sequence). V shed 5 bases, J shed 4 bases, and the junction held 5 bases outside the gene matches. CDR3 in DNA: TGTGCCAGCAGCTCGGGACAGCCGAATCAGCCCCAGCATTTT. This translates into CASSSGQPNQPQHF.

This sequence joins TRBV24-1 and TRBJ2-1; D perhaps matches TRBD2 (5 bases). CDR3 length: 17 residues. In germline, CDR1 is KGHDR, CDR2 SFDVKD. Trimming pared 6 bases from V and 6 bases from J, leaving 23 bases between. CDR3 loop: CATSTLKLGSGANEQFF. As DNA, the CDR3 is TGTGCCACCAGTACGCTAAAACTTGGGAGTGGTGCCAATGAGCAGTTCTTC.

This clone was detected only a few times. The chain links TRBV10-3 to TRBJ1-6, with D uncertain. Germline V lookup: CDR1 ENHRY, CDR2 SYGVKD. Trimming took off 3 bases at V and 5 bases at J, with 8 bases between the two ends. The CDR3 sequence is 14 residues long. The DNA for the CDR3 is TGTGCCATCAGTGACAGGCAGAATAATTCACCCCTCCACTTT. It translates to CAISDRQNNSPLHF.

V is TRBV5-1 and J is TRBJ2-7; 11 bases align to TRBD2. V trimming: 0 bases; J trimming: 2 bases; junction bases outside the gene matches: 7. Germline values: CDR1 SGHRS, CDR2 YFSETQ. The CDR3 length is 17 residues. The CDR3 sequence: CASSLAPASGRTYEQYF. The CDR3, as DNA: TGCGCCAGCAGCTTGGCCCCGGCTAGCGGGAGGACCTACGAGCAGTACTTC. Full variable domain (remainder filled in from reference TRBV5-1 and TRBJ2-7): KAGVTQTPRYLIKTRGQQVTLSCSPISGHRSVSWYQQTPGQGLQFLFEYFSETQRNKGNFPGRFSGRQFSNSRSEMNVSTLELGDSALYLCASSLAPASGRTYEQYFGPGTRLTVT.

V gene TRBV9 combines with J gene TRBJ2-1; D may be TRBD1 (6 bases). Looked up from germline, CDR1 is SGDLS and CDR2 is YYNGEE. The length of the CDR3 is 13 residues. V lost 2 bases and J 9 bases, leaving 12 bases between the germline ends. This CDR3 reads CASSVWGQGEQFF. The CDR3 DNA sequence: TGTGCCAGCAGCGTCTGGGGGCAGGGTGAGCAGTTCTTC.

This chain links TRBV18 with TRBJ2-5, with D unclear. Germline assignment: CDR1 KGHSH and CDR2 LQKENI. V dropped 1 base and J dropped 1 base, with 1 base sitting between them. CDR3 length: 12 amino acids. The DNA for the CDR3 is TGTGCCAGCTCACCACGCCAAGAGACCCAGTACTTC. This encodes CASSPRQETQYF.

This sequence joins TRBV7-2 and TRBJ1-1; 7 nucleotides agree with TRBD1. CDR1 SGHTA and CDR2 FQGNSA come from the germline V gene. Trimming at V came to 4 bases and at J to 2 bases, leaving 16 bases not matched to a gene. This CDR3 spans 18 amino acids. CDR3 in amino acids: CASSSSQIYRGGNTEAFF. DNA of the CDR3: TGTGCCAGCAGCTCCAGCCAAATTTACAGGGGCGGAAACACTGAAGCTTTCTTT.

The chain uses TRBV12-3 or TRBV12-4 and TRBJ2-1; D is possibly TRBD2 (5 bases). The CDR3 is 13 amino acids. V shed 2 bases and J shed 4 bases, with 6 bases lying between them. The CDR3 spells CASSLREYNEQFF. The CDR3 DNA reads TGTGCCAGCAGTTTAAGGGAGTACAATGAGCAGTTCTTC.

The chain uses TRBV11-3 and TRBJ2-1; 7 bases align to TRBD2. V dropped 1 base and J dropped 0; count of bases not matched to a gene: 3. Germline lookup yields CDR1 SGHNT and CDR2 YENEEA. The CDR3 has 16 amino acids. DNA for the CDR3: TGTGCCAGCAGCTTAGGAGCGGGAACCTCCTACAATGAGCAGTTCTTC. Its protein is CASSLGAGTSYNEQFF.